What follows are 23 T cell receptor beta chains derived from one specimen sequenced in a study of T cell responses to AZD1222 COVID-19 vaccine. Sequencing used immunoSEQ multiplex PCR; TCRdb keeps in-frame clones, though not all of them. The repertoire includes about 97,000 clones, more than 70% of them detected once, and approximately 17% sits in the top ten. Sequencing was performed on peripheral blood, taken on day 0 of AZD1222 vaccination. The receptors were sampled from an adult in good health.

The rearrangement joins TRBV19 to TRBJ1-2; 8 positions match TRBD1. Germline-derived CDR1 and CDR2 are LNHDA and SQIVND (reference sequence). V gave up 2 bases and J gave up 4 bases; unmatched junction bases: 3. This CDR3 has 14 amino acids. The CDR3 region has the DNA TGTGCCAGTAGTATAAGTGGGACAGGCTATGGCTACACCTTC. Protein: CASSISGTGYGYTF. The full variable domain, with the rest looked up from reference TRBV19 and TRBJ1-2, is DGGITQSPKYLFRKEGQNVTLSCEQNLNHDAMYWYRQDPGQGLRLIYYSQIVNDFQKGDIAEGYSVSREKKESFPLTVTSAQKNPTAFYLCASSISGTGYGYTFGSGTRLTVV.

The chain combines TRBV20-1 with TRBJ2-1; D gene ambiguous. Trimming pared 4 bases from V and 9 bases from J, leaving 10 bases between. CDR1 is DFQATT, CDR2 SNEGSKA, per germline (reference sequence). The CDR3 spans 11 residues. CDR3 in amino acids: CSATPMGEQFF. For the CDR3, the DNA is TGCAGTGCTACCCCTATGGGTGAGCAGTTCTTC.

This clone was observed a handful of times. The rearrangement joins TRBV9 to TRBJ1-2; 9 bases match TRBD1. This CDR3 has 18 residues. V gave up 3 bases and J gave up 2 bases; unmatched junction bases: 14. Per the germline V gene, CDR1 is SGDLS and CDR2 is YYNGEE. CDR3 region: CASSGGPPGQGGNYGYTF. The CDR3 nucleotides read TGTGCCAGCAGCGGAGGGCCACCGGGACAGGGCGGCAACTATGGCTACACCTTC.

V gene TRBV28 combines with J gene TRBJ2-1; tentatively, D is TRBD2 (5 bases). The CDR3 runs to 15 residues. With 7 bases removed from V and 3 bases from J, the gap between germline ends came to 16 bases. CDR1 is MDHEN, CDR2 SYDVKM, per germline. CDR3 in DNA: TGTGCCAGCAACCACCGGGGTGGGAGCTACAATGAGCAGTTCTTC. It codes for CASNHRGGSYNEQFF.

The chain combines TRBV5-1 with TRBJ1-6, with a tentative D call TRBD1 (5 bases). Germline lookup yields CDR1 SGHRS and CDR2 YFSETQ. The CDR3 covers 14 residues. V was trimmed by 0 bases and J by 9 bases, leaving 10 bases between them. The CDR3: CASSLVRGSSPLHF. The DNA for the CDR3 is TGCGCCAGCAGCTTGGTTCGGGGGTCTTCACCCCTCCACTTT.

DNA for the CDR3: TGTGCCAGCAGCAGCAGGGGGAGCTATTGGGGCAATGAGCAGTTCTTC. This encodes CASSSRGSYWGNEQFF. The V call is TRBV5-6, the J call TRBJ2-1; 7 bases map to TRBD1. The germline V gene encodes CDR1 SGHDT and CDR2 YYEEEE. This CDR3 has 16 residues. J was trimmed by 6 bases and V by 4 bases; bases with no gene match: 13.

This clone was recorded only once. This rearrangement joins TRBV7-3 to TRBJ1-1; 8 bases are a match to TRBD1. The V and J ends lost 2 bases and 8 bases, in that order; junction bases with no gene match: 7. The CDR3 is made up of 14 amino acids. The germline V gene has CDR1 SGHTA and CDR2 FQGTGA. CDR3 coding DNA: TGTGCCAGCAGCTTAGCCGGGACAGGAAGGGAAGCTTTCTTT. Amino acids: CASSLAGTGREAFF.

The gene calls are TRBV18 and TRBJ1-5; perhaps TRBD1 as D (5 bases). The CDR3 has 14 residues. The germline gives CDR1 KGHSH, CDR2 LQKENI. V dropped 6 bases and J dropped 7 bases, with 16 bases sitting between them. CDR3 region: CASSSGGKGQPQHF. The CDR3 coding sequence is TGTGCCAGCTCCTCCGGCGGGAAGGGGCAGCCCCAGCATTTT.

The chain combines TRBV6-5 with TRBJ1-4, with 9 bases lining up with TRBD1. V trimming: 6 bases; J trimming: 8 bases; junction bases outside the gene matches: 7. The CDR3 sequence is 14 residues long. Germline V lookup: CDR1 MNHEY, CDR2 SVGAGI. As DNA, the CDR3 is TGTGCCAGCAGGTTGGGACAGGGATACGAAAAACTGTTTTTT. Protein sequence: CASRLGQGYEKLFF.

This chain links TRBV3-1 (or the pseudogene TRBV3-2) with TRBJ1-1, with D tentatively TRBD1 (5 bases). The CDR3 runs 13 residues. Trimming left V 4 bases short and J 2 bases short, with 8 bases between. Germline V lookup: CDR1 LGHDT, CDR2 YNNKEL (reference sequence). The CDR3 bases are TGTGCCAGCAGCCTCGGACACAACACTGAAGCTTTCTTT. Amino acid sequence: CASSLGHNTEAFF.

The gene calls are TRBV20-1 and TRBJ2-3; 7 nucleotides match TRBD1. This CDR3 spans 11 amino acids. With V trimmed by 4 bases and J by 8 bases, 3 bases remained unmatched. The germline CDR1 and CDR2 sequences are DFQATT and SNEGSKA (reference sequence). The CDR3 here is CSATRGPTQYF. The CDR3 DNA is TGCAGTGCTACAAGGGGGCCTACGCAGTATTTT.

A few counts support this clone. This chain connects TRBV19 to TRBJ1-4, with 10 bases fitting TRBD1. Germline CDR1 is LNHDA and CDR2 is SQIVND (reference sequence). After removal of 4 bases from V and 9 bases from J, the junction contained 8 bases not matched to a gene. The CDR3 loop spans 15 amino acids. The CDR3 sequence: CASSTAGTGAQKLFF. DNA of the CDR3: TGTGCCAGTAGTACCGCCGGGACAGGGGCCCAAAAACTGTTTTTT.

The rearrangement links TRBV6-2 or TRBV6-3 to TRBJ1-4, with a possible D match to TRBD1 (5 bases). From germline, CDR1 is MNHEY and CDR2 SVGEGT. The CDR3 sequence is 14 residues long. V lost 5 bases and J 0 bases, leaving 7 bases between the germline ends. Written as DNA, the CDR3 is TGTGCCAGCAGTGGGGCCGCAACTAATGAAAAACTGTTTTTT. Translated: CASSGAATNEKLFF.

The V and J genes are TRBV30 and TRBJ2-1; weak D call: TRBD1 (6 bases). V shed 7 bases and J shed 8 bases, with 9 bases lying between them. The CDR3 has 10 amino acids. CDR1 GTSNPN and CDR2 SVGIG come from the germline V gene (reference sequence). The CDR3: CASGQYEQFF. The CDR3 DNA follows: TGTGCCTCAGGACAGTATGAGCAGTTCTTC.

The chain joins TRBV6-2 or TRBV6-3 to TRBJ2-7; D perhaps matches TRBD1 (7 bases). V was shortened by 6 bases and J by 1 base, with 25 bases between the two germline ends. CDR1 MNHEY and CDR2 SVGEGT come from the germline V gene. This CDR3 comprises 18 residues. The DNA for the CDR3 is TGTGCCAGCAGCCGCCAGCCGTACCGACAGGGACTTTCCTACGAGCAGTACTTC. Its protein is CASSRQPYRQGLSYEQYF.

This sequence joins TRBV27 and TRBJ1-2, with 7 bases identical to TRBD1. Germline CDR1 MNHEY, CDR2 SMNVEV (reference sequence). V was clipped by 6 bases and J by 6 bases; unmatched bases: 10. The CDR3 covers 14 residues. The DNA of the CDR3 is TGTGCCAGCAGCCCCGTGCGACAGGGCCATGGCTACACCTTC. This sequence encodes CASSPVRQGHGYTF.

The chain uses TRBV19 and TRBJ1-2; 7 bases map to TRBD1. The germline CDR1 and CDR2 sequences are LNHDA and SQIVND (reference sequence). J lost 2 bases, V lost 7 bases, and 4 bases had no gene match. The CDR3 is 13 amino acids. The CDR3 reads CASNTGQNYGYTF. CDR3 nucleotide sequence: TGTGCCAGTAACACGGGACAGAACTATGGCTACACCTTC.

V usage is TRBV19 and J usage is TRBJ1-1; 10 nucleotides match TRBD1. V lost 3 bases and J lost 1; bases outside the gene matches: 5. The CDR3 runs to 16 residues. The germline gives CDR1 LNHDA, CDR2 SQIVND (reference sequence). The DNA of the CDR3 is TGTGCCAGTAGTATGTGGGGGACAGGGGCGAACACTGAAGCTTTCTTT. This gives the protein CASSMWGTGANTEAFF.

Here the CDR3 reads CASSFQGLSQNTEAFF. CDR3 sequence (DNA): TGTGCCAGCAGTTTTCAGGGGCTTTCACAAAACACTGAAGCTTTCTTT. The chain has TRBV28 and TRBJ1-1; D is possibly TRBD1 (6 bases). The CDR3 contains 16 residues. Between the trimmed V and J ends, which lost 3 bases and 2 bases, there was a span of 16 bases. Germline CDR1 and CDR2: MDHEN and SYDVKM.

This CDR3 is CAWSGTSGGAFF. The CDR3, as DNA: TGTGCCTGGAGTGGGACTAGCGGGGGGGCTTTCTTC. The gene calls are TRBV30 and TRBJ2-1, with 15 bases that match TRBD2. V lost 1 base, J lost 16 bases, and 2 bases stayed unmatched. This CDR3 contains 12 residues. The germline gives CDR1 GTSNPN, CDR2 SVGIG (reference sequence).

The rearrangement links TRBV4-3 to TRBJ2-7; D is unresolved. Trimming shortened V by 3 bases and J by 0 bases, and 12 bases separated the two germline ends. CDR1 and CDR2 (germline): LGHNA, YSLEER. The CDR3 length is 15 residues. CDR3 sequence: CASSQGRGPSYEQYF. DNA of the CDR3: TGCGCCAGCAGCCAGGGCCGAGGTCCCTCCTACGAGCAGTACTTC.

The V gene is TRBV9, the J gene TRBJ2-7; 8 nucleotides line up with TRBD1. Germline V gene sequence: CDR1 SGDLS, CDR2 YYNGEE. Trimming at V came to 0 bases and at J to 5 bases, leaving 7 bases not matched to a gene. This CDR3 has 15 residues. In nucleotides, the CDR3 is TGTGCCAGCAGCGTAGGAGGCAGGGGGCGCGACGAGCAGTACTTC. Protein product: CASSVGGRGRDEQYF.

The genes are TRBV7-2 and TRBJ2-1, with 7 positions matching TRBD2. With V trimmed by 5 bases and J by 5 bases, 12 bases remained unmatched. Germline CDR1 is SGHTA and CDR2 is FQGNSA. The CDR3 totals 16 residues. The CDR3 loop is CASSHREARGDNEQFF. The CDR3 bases are TGTGCCAGCAGCCATCGCGAAGCCCGGGGGGACAATGAGCAGTTCTTC.